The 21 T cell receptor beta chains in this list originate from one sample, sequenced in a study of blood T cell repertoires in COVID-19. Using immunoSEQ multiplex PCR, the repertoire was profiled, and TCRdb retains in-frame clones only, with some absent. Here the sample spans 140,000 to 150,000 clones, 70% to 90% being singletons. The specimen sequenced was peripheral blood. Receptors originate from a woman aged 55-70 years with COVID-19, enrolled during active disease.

The DNA of the CDR3 is TGTGCCAGCAGCTTTGTCGCAGGGAGCAATCAGCCCCAGCATTTT. It codes for CASSFVAGSNQPQHF. This rearrangement joins TRBV7-2 to TRBJ1-5; possibly TRBD1 for D (5 bases). V lost 3 bases, J lost 1 base, and 10 bases lay in between. The CDR3 consists of 15 residues. In germline, CDR1 is SGHTA, CDR2 FQGNSA.

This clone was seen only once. The CDR3 DNA is TGTGCCTGGAGTCCCAGGGCCAGATTAAATTCACCCCTCCACTTT. Amino acid sequence: CAWSPRARLNSPLHF. The gene calls are TRBV30 and TRBJ1-6, with a possible D match to TRBD1 (5 bases). V lost 2 bases and J 7 bases, leaving 15 bases between the germline ends. CDR1 GTSNPN and CDR2 SVGIG come from the germline V gene (reference sequence). The CDR3 loop spans 15 amino acids.

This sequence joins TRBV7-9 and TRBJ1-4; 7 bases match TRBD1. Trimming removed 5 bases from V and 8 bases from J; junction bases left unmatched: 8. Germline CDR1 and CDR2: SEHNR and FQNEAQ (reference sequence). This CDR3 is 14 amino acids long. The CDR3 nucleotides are TGTGCCAGCAGCGCCGGGACAGTGAGCGAAAAACTGTTTTTT. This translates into CASSAGTVSEKLFF.

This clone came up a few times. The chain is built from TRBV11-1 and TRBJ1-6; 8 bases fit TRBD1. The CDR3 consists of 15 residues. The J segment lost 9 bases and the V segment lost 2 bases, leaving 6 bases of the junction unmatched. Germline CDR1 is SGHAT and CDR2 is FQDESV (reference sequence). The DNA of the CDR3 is TGTGCCAGCAGCTTAAAGACAGGGGATGGTTCACCCCTCCACTTT. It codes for CASSLKTGDGSPLHF.

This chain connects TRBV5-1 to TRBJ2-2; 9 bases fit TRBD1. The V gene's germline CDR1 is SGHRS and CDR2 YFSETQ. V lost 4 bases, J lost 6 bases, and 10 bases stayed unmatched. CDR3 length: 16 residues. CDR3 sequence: CASSLRGQGRAGELFF. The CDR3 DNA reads TGCGCCAGCAGCCTCCGAGGACAGGGGAGAGCCGGGGAGCTGTTTTTT.

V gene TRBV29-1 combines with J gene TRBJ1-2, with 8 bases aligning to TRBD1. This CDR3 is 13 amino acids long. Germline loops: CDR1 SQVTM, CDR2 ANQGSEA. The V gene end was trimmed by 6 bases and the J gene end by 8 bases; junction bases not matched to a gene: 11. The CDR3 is CSVPGGVVQGYTF. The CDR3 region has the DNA TGCAGCGTCCCAGGGGGCGTCGTTCAGGGCTACACCTTC.

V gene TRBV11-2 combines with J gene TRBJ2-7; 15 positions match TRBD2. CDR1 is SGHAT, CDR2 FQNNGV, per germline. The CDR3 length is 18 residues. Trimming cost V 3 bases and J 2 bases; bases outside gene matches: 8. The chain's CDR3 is CASSFRGTSGGPPYEQYF. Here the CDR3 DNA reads TGTGCCAGCAGCTTCCGGGGGACTAGCGGGGGGCCCCCCTACGAGCAGTACTTC.

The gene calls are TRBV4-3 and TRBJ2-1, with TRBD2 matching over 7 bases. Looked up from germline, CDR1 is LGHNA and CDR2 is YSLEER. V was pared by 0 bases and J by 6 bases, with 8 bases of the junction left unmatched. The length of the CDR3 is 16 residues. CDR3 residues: CASSQDRASGLNEQFF. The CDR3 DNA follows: TGCGCCAGCAGCCAAGATCGGGCTAGCGGACTCAATGAGCAGTTCTTC.

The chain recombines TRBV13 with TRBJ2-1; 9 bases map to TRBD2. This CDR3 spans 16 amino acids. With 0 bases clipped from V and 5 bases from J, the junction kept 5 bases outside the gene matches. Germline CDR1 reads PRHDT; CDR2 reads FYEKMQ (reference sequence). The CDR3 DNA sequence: TGTGCCAGCAGCTTAGGGGGTAGCGGGGGCCACAATGAGCAGTTCTTC. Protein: CASSLGGSGGHNEQFF.

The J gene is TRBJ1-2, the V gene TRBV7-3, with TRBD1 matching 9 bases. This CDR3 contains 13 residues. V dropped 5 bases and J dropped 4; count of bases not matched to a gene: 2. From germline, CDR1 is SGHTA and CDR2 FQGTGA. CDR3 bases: TGTGCCAGCAGCCGGGGACAGGGCTATGGCTACACCTTC. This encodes CASSRGQGYGYTF.

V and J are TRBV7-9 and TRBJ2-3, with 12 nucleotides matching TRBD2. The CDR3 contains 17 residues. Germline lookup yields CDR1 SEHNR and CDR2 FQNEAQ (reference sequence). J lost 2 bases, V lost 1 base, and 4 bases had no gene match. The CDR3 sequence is CASSLVTSGGYTDTQYF. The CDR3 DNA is TGTGCCAGCAGCTTAGTGACTAGCGGGGGTTACACAGATACGCAGTATTTT.

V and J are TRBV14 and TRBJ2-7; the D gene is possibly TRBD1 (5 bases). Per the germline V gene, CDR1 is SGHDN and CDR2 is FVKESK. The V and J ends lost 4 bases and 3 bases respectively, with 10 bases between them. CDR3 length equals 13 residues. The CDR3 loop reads CASSPDMGYEQYF. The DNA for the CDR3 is TGTGCCAGCAGCCCGGACATGGGCTACGAGCAGTACTTC.

The CDR3 is CASRSQGGEKLFF. The CDR3 DNA sequence: TGTGCCAGTCGGTCACAGGGAGGGGAAAAACTGTTTTTT. The gene calls are TRBV19 and TRBJ1-4; D may be TRBD1 (6 bases). Trimming left V 8 bases short and J 8 bases short, with 15 bases between. Germline assignment: CDR1 LNHDA and CDR2 SQIVND (reference sequence). The CDR3 is 13 amino acids. Full variable domain (remainder filled in from reference TRBV19 and TRBJ1-4): DGGITQSPKYLFRKEGQNVTLSCEQNLNHDAMYWYRQDPGQGLRLIYYSQIVNDFQKGDIAEGYSVSREKKESFPLTVTSAQKNPTAFYLCASRSQGGEKLFFGSGTQLSVL.

The CDR3 DNA is TGCGCCAGCAGCCGGACAGGGGGCGGAGAGGACACTGAAGCTTTCTTT. Its translation: CASSRTGGGEDTEAFF. The chain is built from TRBV5-1 and TRBJ1-1; TRBD1 matches 11 bases. CDR3 size: 16 residues. Per the germline V gene, CDR1 is SGHRS and CDR2 is YFSETQ. V shed 4 bases, J shed 3 bases, and the junction held 8 bases outside the gene matches.

The CDR3 region has the DNA TGTGCCAGCAGCCCCCCCCGGGTCGGCACTGAAGCTTTCTTT. Amino acids: CASSPPRVGTEAFF. The genes are TRBV3-1 (or the pseudogene TRBV3-2) and TRBJ1-1; D remains unclear. Trimming removed 4 bases at V and 4 bases at J, with 13 bases between. This CDR3 has 14 residues. The germline V gene has CDR1 LGHDT and CDR2 YNNKEL (reference sequence).

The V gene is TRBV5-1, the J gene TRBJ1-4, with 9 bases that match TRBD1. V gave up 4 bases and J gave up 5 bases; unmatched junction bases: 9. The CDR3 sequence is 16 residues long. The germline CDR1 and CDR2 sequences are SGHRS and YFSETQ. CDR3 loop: CASSHSPGQGNEKLFF. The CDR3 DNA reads TGCGCCAGCAGCCACTCCCCGGGACAGGGAAATGAAAAACTGTTTTTT.

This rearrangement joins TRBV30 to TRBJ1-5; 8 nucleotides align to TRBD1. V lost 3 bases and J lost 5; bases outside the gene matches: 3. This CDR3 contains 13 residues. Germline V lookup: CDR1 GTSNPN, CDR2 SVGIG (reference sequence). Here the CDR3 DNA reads TGTGCCTGGAGCCTACAGGGGGATCAGCCCCAGCATTTT. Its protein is CAWSLQGDQPQHF.

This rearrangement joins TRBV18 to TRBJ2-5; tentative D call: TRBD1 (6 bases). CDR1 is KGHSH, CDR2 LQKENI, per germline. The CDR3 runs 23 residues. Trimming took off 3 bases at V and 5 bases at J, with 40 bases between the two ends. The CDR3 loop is CASSPELRTVLIKGPPLVETQYF. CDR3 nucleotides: TGTGCCAGCTCACCGGAGTTGAGGACAGTACTCATCAAAGGGCCTCCATTGGTGGAGACCCAGTACTTC.

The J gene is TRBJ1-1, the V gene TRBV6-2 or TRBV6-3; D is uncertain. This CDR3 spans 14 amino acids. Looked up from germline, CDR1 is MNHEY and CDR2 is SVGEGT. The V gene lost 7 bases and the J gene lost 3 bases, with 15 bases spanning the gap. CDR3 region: CASTPGASYTEAFF. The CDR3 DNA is TGTGCCAGCACCCCGGGCGCGAGTTACACTGAAGCTTTCTTT.

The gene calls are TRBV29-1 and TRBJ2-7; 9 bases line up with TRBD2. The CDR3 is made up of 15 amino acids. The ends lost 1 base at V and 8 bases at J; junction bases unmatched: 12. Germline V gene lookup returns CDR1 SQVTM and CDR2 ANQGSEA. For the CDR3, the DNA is TGCAGCGTTGAAGGCGGGGGGGCGAGGTCTTACAAGCAGTACTTC. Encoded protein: CSVEGGGARSYKQYF.

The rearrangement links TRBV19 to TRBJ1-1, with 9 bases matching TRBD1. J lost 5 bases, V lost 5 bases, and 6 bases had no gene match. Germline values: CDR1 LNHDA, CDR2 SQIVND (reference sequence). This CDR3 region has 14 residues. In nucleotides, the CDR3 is TGTGCCAGTAGTTTTACAGGGGGCCAGACTGAAGCTTTCTTT. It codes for CASSFTGGQTEAFF.